The source of this T cell receptor (beta chain) is a study of metastatic and nonmetastatic thyroid tumors. Study context: Repertoires from malignant and benign thyroid patients were compared across blood and tumor or nodule tissue.

This clone has a count of ten or more. Its target is not known. Each patient came to thyroid surgery without any prior treatment (of any kind). The CDR3 length is 12 residues. V was clipped by 6 bases and J by 6 bases, with 9 bases between them. TCRdb reanalyzed the PCR reads with MiXCR. The profile shows roughly 59,000 clones, about 17% of them singletons. Study-level results: For both blood and tumor, malignant thyroid tumors reportedly showed significantly higher TCR beta diversity than benign nodules did.

The receptor was derived from a male donor with papillary thyroid cancer or a benign thyroid nodule (not recorded which). Some clones in this sample may be carry-over from other donors' samples. This chain joins TRBV12-3 or TRBV12-4 and TRBJ1-5, with D possibly being TRBD1 (5 bases). Sample: blood. CDR3 loop: CASSQGGQPQHF. The DNA of the CDR3 is TGTGCCAGCAGCCAGGGCGGTCAGCCCCAGCATTTT.